One and the same sample provided the 27 T cell receptor beta chains below, sequenced in a study of a mutant IDH1 vaccine in newly diagnosed glioma. The assay was immunoSEQ multiplex PCR, and TCRdb's table has in-frame clones only and misses some. Here the sample spans around 40,000 clones, 85% to 90% being singletons. These TCRs are of unknown antigen specificity. Time point given: week 35, safety follow-up. In the vaccine, a single dose held 300 ug of the mutant IDH1 20-mer peptide, along with topical imiquimod. Sequenced material: PBMCs, taken from a glioma patient whose treatment included an IDH1 peptide vaccine. The receptors come from a man aged 35 to 55 with glioma.

A few counts support this clone. The J gene is TRBJ1-2, the V gene TRBV28; 7 bases agree with TRBD1. Germline loops: CDR1 MDHEN, CDR2 SYDVKM. The CDR3 length is 15 residues. Losses at the gene ends were 7 bases for V and 8 bases for J; bases not matched to a gene: 16. CDR3 in DNA: TGTGCCAGCACCACTGTGCCCTCGACAGGGAAGGGCTACACCTTC. Its protein product is CASTTVPSTGKGYTF.

This clone has a handful of counts. The V gene is TRBV29-1, the J gene TRBJ1-1; TRBD1 agrees at 12 bases. Germline CDR1 is SQVTM and CDR2 is ANQGSEA. With 4 bases clipped from V and 1 base from J, the junction kept 4 bases outside the gene matches. CDR3 length: 15 residues. The CDR3 DNA is TGCAGCGTTGTCGGGACAGGGGGCTGGAACACTGAAGCTTTCTTT. It is translated as CSVVGTGGWNTEAFF.

The chain employs TRBV25-1 and TRBJ1-4; D may be TRBD1 (6 bases). The V and J ends lost 1 base and 3 bases respectively, with 12 bases between them. Germline loops: CDR1 MGHDK, CDR2 SYGVNS. CDR3 length: 16 amino acids. CDR3 sequence (DNA): TGTGCCAGCAGTGAATGGGGACAAACATCTAATGAAAAACTGTTTTTT. This sequence encodes CASSEWGQTSNEKLFF.

This chain links TRBV7-9 with TRBJ2-7; 9 nucleotides agree with TRBD2. This CDR3 has 16 amino acids. CDR1 is SEHNR, CDR2 FQNEAQ, per germline (reference sequence). The V segment lost 1 base and the J segment 4 bases; nucleotides outside the gene matches: 8. CDR3 region: CASSLVRLAGKYEQYF. Here the CDR3 DNA reads TGTGCCAGCAGCTTAGTACGTCTAGCGGGGAAATACGAGCAGTACTTC.

The chain has TRBV4-2 and TRBJ2-5, with a weak D call TRBD2 (5 bases). The V gene's germline CDR1 is LGHNA and CDR2 YNFKEQ. The CDR3 consists of 14 residues. V was pared by 4 bases and J by 3 bases, with 12 bases between. The CDR3 bases are TGTGCCAGCAGCCCATTGAGGGATAAAGAGACCCAGTACTTC. Amino acid sequence: CASSPLRDKETQYF.

This rearrangement joins TRBV10-3 to TRBJ2-3, with 10 bases identical to TRBD2. The J segment lost 2 bases and the V segment lost 5 bases, leaving 10 bases of the junction unmatched. This CDR3 contains 17 residues. In germline, CDR1 is ENHRY, CDR2 SYGVKD. This chain's CDR3 is CAISIAGGHLDTDTQYF. The CDR3 DNA reads as TGTGCCATCAGTATAGCGGGGGGCCACTTAGACACAGATACGCAGTATTTT.

The CDR3 DNA reads as TGTGCCAGCAGCACCCCCGGCGACTGGGAAAAACTGTTTTTT. It yields the protein CASSTPGDWEKLFF. The chain is built from TRBV5-6 and TRBJ1-4; D is uncertain. The CDR3 consists of 14 residues. Per germline, CDR1 SGHDT and CDR2 YYEEEE. V dropped 4 bases and J dropped 8 bases, with 15 bases sitting between them.

In DNA form, the CDR3 reads TGTGCCAGCATTCCCACCAGGTTGGAGACCCAGTACTTC. Translating gives CASIPTRLETQYF. The chain carries TRBV7-8 and TRBJ2-5, with unresolved D. Deletions cut 7 bases from V and 5 bases from J, with 14 bases between. Germline V gene sequence: CDR1 SGHVS, CDR2 FQNEAQ. This CDR3 has 13 amino acids.

This clone was recorded once. One junction end does not reproduce the germline sequence, and a read error may be involved. The V gene is TRBV11-2, the J gene TRBJ1-1; no clear D. The CDR3 is made up of 14 amino acids. Germline CDR1 SGHAT, CDR2 FQNNGV. The DNA of the CDR3 is TGTGCCAGCAGGTTAGGGTCTGTGAACACTGAAGCTTTCTTT. Amino acid sequence: CASRLGSVNTEAFF.

The V call is TRBV25-1, the J call TRBJ2-5; 7 positions match TRBD2. V dropped 2 bases and J dropped 2; count of bases not matched to a gene: 2. CDR3 size: 14 residues. Germline assignment: CDR1 MGHDK and CDR2 SYGVNS. For the CDR3, the DNA is TGTGCCAGCAGTGAAGGCGGGGGACAAGAGACCCAGTACTTC. It yields the protein CASSEGGGQETQYF.

The J gene is TRBJ2-5, the V gene TRBV6-1; perhaps TRBD2 as D (5 bases). Germline loops: CDR1 MNHNS, CDR2 SASEGT. The CDR3 is made up of 14 amino acids. The V end lost 8 bases, the J end lost 2 bases, and 15 bases lay between the germline ends. For the CDR3, the DNA is TGTGCCAGCGGGGAGACTTTCGCGCAAGAGACCCAGTACTTC. It yields the protein CASGETFAQETQYF.

V is TRBV6-6 and J is TRBJ2-7, with D possibly TRBD1 on 5 matching bases. Trimming stripped 2 bases from V and 0 bases from J, with 14 bases between. The CDR3 length is 16 residues. Germline V lookup: CDR1 MNHNY, CDR2 SVGAGI (reference sequence). The CDR3 bases are TGTGCCAGCAGTTACCACATGGACATGAGCTCCTACGAGCAGTACTTC. Translating gives CASSYHMDMSSYEQYF.

The J gene is TRBJ1-1, the V gene TRBV29-1; D not resolved. The CDR3 consists of 15 residues. The germline V and J ends were trimmed by 1 base and 3 bases, with 15 bases remaining between them. Per the germline V gene, CDR1 is SQVTM and CDR2 is ANQGSEA. The CDR3 reads CSVEGNGHLHTEAFF. The CDR3 nucleotides read TGCAGCGTTGAAGGAAACGGCCACCTACACACTGAAGCTTTCTTT.

The gene calls are TRBV5-6 and TRBJ2-5, with a tentative D call TRBD2 (5 bases). This CDR3 has 16 residues. V gave up 3 bases and J gave up 5 bases, with 20 bases separating them. In germline, CDR1 is SGHDT, CDR2 YYEEEE. The CDR3 bases are TGTGCCAGCAGCTCAACCGTACACGGGGTCGGGGAGACCCAGTACTTC. This sequence encodes CASSSTVHGVGETQYF.

This clone was recorded only once. This rearrangement joins TRBV7-9 to TRBJ1-1; possibly TRBD1 for D (5 bases). With 5 bases removed from V and 4 bases from J, the gap between germline ends came to 17 bases. The V gene's germline CDR1 is SEHNR and CDR2 FQNEAQ (reference sequence). This CDR3 contains 15 residues. The CDR3 coding sequence is TGTGCCAGCAGCCCCGGGGGGAGGAGGGGCACTGAAGCTTTCTTT. It encodes CASSPGGRRGTEAFF.

The J gene is TRBJ2-6, the V gene TRBV5-8; TRBD1 aligns across 8 bases. The V and J ends lost 2 bases and 0 bases, in that order; junction bases with no gene match: 13. The CDR3 consists of 20 residues. Germline V gene lookup returns CDR1 SGHTS and CDR2 YDEGEE. CDR3 in amino acids: CASSLRFPGQDSSGANVLTF. CDR3 DNA: TGTGCCAGCAGCTTAAGGTTCCCGGGACAGGACAGCTCTGGGGCCAACGTCCTGACTTTC.

This clone was detected a few times. V and J are TRBV19 and TRBJ2-1, with 7 positions matching TRBD1. The V segment lost 4 bases and the J segment 8 bases; nucleotides outside the gene matches: 5. Germline V gene data show CDR1 as LNHDA and CDR2 as SQIVND (reference sequence). The CDR3 totals 13 residues. CDR3 nucleotide sequence: TGTGCCAGTAGTACCCGACAGGGCTATGAGCAGTTCTTC. Translated, it gives CASSTRQGYEQFF.

CDR3: CASSIGQAPGTEAFF. CDR3 DNA: TGTGCCAGTAGTATTGGCCAGGCGCCAGGCACTGAAGCTTTCTTT. The rearrangement uses TRBV19 and TRBJ1-1; D remains unclear. The CDR3 extends over 15 amino acids. CDR1 LNHDA and CDR2 SQIVND come from the germline V gene (reference sequence). Between the trimmed V and J ends, which lost 3 bases and 4 bases, there was a span of 15 bases. Looking up the rest from reference TRBV19 and TRBJ1-1 gives the full variable domain: DGGITQSPKYLFRKEGQNVTLSCEQNLNHDAMYWYRQDPGQGLRLIYYSQIVNDFQKGDIAEGYSVSREKKESFPLTVTSAQKNPTAFYLCASSIGQAPGTEAFFGQGTRLTVV.

The V call is TRBV4-1, the J call TRBJ2-4, with a weak D call TRBD2 (5 bases). The length of the CDR3 is 15 residues. Between the trimmed V and J ends, which lost 0 bases and 8 bases, there was a span of 14 bases. Germline CDR1 and CDR2: MGHRA and YSYEKL. CDR3 region: CASSQDMSGGYIQYF. The CDR3 DNA sequence: TGCGCCAGCAGCCAAGATATGAGCGGCGGGTACATTCAGTACTTC.

The rearrangement uses TRBV28 and TRBJ2-3, with D hard to call. Germline V gives CDR1 MDHEN, CDR2 SYDVKM. The CDR3 is 12 amino acids. With 3 bases removed from V and 3 bases from J, the gap between germline ends came to 4 bases. CDR3 sequence (DNA): TGTGCCAGCAGTTTTAGAACAGATACGCAGTATTTT. The encoded protein is CASSFRTDTQYF.

CDR3: CASSIQRGYSYEQYF. In DNA, the CDR3 is TGTGCCAGTAGTATCCAGCGGGGCTACTCCTACGAGCAGTACTTC. V is TRBV19 and J is TRBJ2-7; 7 nucleotides align to TRBD2. The CDR3 spans 15 residues. V gave up 3 bases and J gave up 0 bases; unmatched junction bases: 5. The germline gives CDR1 LNHDA, CDR2 SQIVND (reference sequence).

The chain joins TRBV6-5 to TRBJ2-1; 9 nucleotides match TRBD1. Per germline, CDR1 MNHEY and CDR2 SVGAGI. The ends lost 4 bases at V and 8 bases at J; junction bases unmatched: 6. The CDR3 runs 14 residues. The CDR3 protein is CASSSQGASHEQFF. As DNA, the CDR3 is TGTGCCAGCAGTTCACAGGGGGCGTCACATGAGCAGTTCTTC.

The gene calls are TRBV2 and TRBJ2-5, with 11 positions matching TRBD1. The J call could be wrong; TRBJ2-7 is a better fit for the DNA end. CDR1 is SNHLY, CDR2 FYNNEI, per germline. The CDR3 runs to 15 residues. The CDR3 spells CASSEEWDRGYEQYF. The CDR3 nucleotides read TGTGCCAGCAGTGAAGAGTGGGACAGGGGGTACGAGCAGTACTTC.

The V and J genes are TRBV18 and TRBJ1-1; 8 bases are shared with TRBD1. Per the germline V gene, CDR1 is KGHSH and CDR2 is LQKENI. J lost 1 base, V lost 3 bases, and 4 bases had no gene match. This CDR3 region has 15 residues. DNA of the CDR3: TGTGCCAGCTCACCCGGACAGGGTACGAACACTGAAGCTTTCTTT. This sequence encodes CASSPGQGTNTEAFF. Filled out from reference TRBV18 and TRBJ1-1, the complete variable domain reads NAGVMQNPRHLVRRRGQEARLRCSPMKGHSHVYWYRQLPEEGLKFMVYLQKENIIDESGMPKERFSAEFPKEGPSILRIQQVVRGDSAAYFCASSPGQGTNTEAFFGQGTRLTVV.

V and J are TRBV15 and TRBJ2-7; D is possibly TRBD2 (6 bases). This CDR3 has 18 residues. The V end was cut by 2 bases, the J end by 2 bases, with 22 bases between. The germline V gene has CDR1 LNHNV and CDR2 YYDKDF (reference sequence). The CDR3 nucleotides are TGTGCCACCAGCAGACCCTCATCTCCGGGACTCCGCCCCTACGAGCAGTACTTC. Protein sequence: CATSRPSSPGLRPYEQYF.

The chain uses TRBV10-3 and TRBJ1-5, with 7 nucleotides matching TRBD1. This CDR3 is 14 amino acids long. Per germline, CDR1 ENHRY and CDR2 SYGVKD. The V and J ends lost 4 bases and 5 bases, in that order; junction bases with no gene match: 5. CDR3 in amino acids: CAISGGQEHQPQHF. Written as DNA, the CDR3 is TGTGCCATCAGTGGCGGACAGGAACATCAGCCCCAGCATTTT.

The chain recombines TRBV7-9 with TRBJ2-7, with D perhaps being TRBD1 or TRBD2 (5 bases each). CDR1 and CDR2 from the germline V gene are SEHNR and FQNEAQ (reference sequence). The CDR3 sequence is 15 residues long. Trimming shortened V by 5 bases and J by 4 bases, and 18 bases separated the two germline ends. The CDR3 protein is CASSQTMWDPYEQYF. The CDR3 DNA reads as TGTGCCAGCAGCCAGACAATGTGGGACCCATACGAGCAGTACTTC.